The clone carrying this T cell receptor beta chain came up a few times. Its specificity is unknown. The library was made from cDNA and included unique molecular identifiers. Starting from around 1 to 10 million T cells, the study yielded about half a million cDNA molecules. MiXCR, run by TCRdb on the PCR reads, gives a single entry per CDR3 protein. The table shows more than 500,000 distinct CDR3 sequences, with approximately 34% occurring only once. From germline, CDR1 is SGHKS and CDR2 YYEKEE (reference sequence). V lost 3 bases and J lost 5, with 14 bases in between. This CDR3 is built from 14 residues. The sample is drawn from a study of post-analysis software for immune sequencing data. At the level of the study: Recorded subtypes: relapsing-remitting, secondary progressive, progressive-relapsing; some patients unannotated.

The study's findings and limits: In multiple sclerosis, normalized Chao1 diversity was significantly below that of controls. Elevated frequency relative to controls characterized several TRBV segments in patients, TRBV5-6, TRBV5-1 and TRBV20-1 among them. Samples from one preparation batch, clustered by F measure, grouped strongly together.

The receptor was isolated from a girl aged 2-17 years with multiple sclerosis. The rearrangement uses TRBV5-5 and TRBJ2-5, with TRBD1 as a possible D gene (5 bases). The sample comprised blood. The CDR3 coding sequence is TGTGCCAGCAGCTCTAGGGGCACGGGCGAGACCCAGTACTTC. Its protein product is CASSSRGTGETQYF.